A selection of T cell receptor beta chains follows, all from one sample in a study of shared clonotypes between healthy human individuals. The protocol was immunoSEQ multiplex PCR, while the TCRdb copy is restricted to in-frame clones and leaves out a portion. The sample consists of 2 million to 2.5 million clones, under 95% of them appearing once. Sequenced sample: naive CD8+ T cells from PBMCs. These receptors all stem from a man aged 18-30 years in good health. Some clones in this sample may be carry-over from other donors' samples. The CDR3 runs from the conserved cysteine through the conserved F or W. The order of the fields is J gene, clone size, D gene, V gene, CDR3 protein, CDR3 DNA. A D gene is named only where the DNA matches it firmly. Clone size is stated in some rows and not others, as once, few, many or a class when expanded.

>TRBJ1-4|NA|TRBD1|TRBV7-9
CASSDREDRTNEKLFF
TGTGCCAGCAGCGACAGGGAGGACCGTACTAATGAAAAACTGTTTTTT
>TRBJ2-7|NA|NA|TRBV27
CASSIGPGLNYEQYF
TGTGCCAGCAGTATAGGACCGGGACTCAACTACGAGCAGTACTTC
>TRBJ2-3|NA|TRBD2|TRBV7-4
CASSPASSGRAVSDTQYF
TGTGCCAGCAGCCCAGCCTCTAGCGGGAGGGCCGTGTCAGATACGCAGTATTTT
>TRBJ2-7|NA|NA|TRBV28
CASSFNSPRGPNYEQYF
TGTGCCAGCAGTTTTAACAGCCCCAGGGGACCAAACTACGAGCAGTACTTC
>TRBJ1-5|once|NA|TRBV19
CASSIRTTGSNQPQHF
TGTGCCAGTAGTATACGAACCACAGGGAGCAATCAGCCCCAGCATTTT
>TRBJ2-1|once|TRBD1|TRBV6-5
CASSYPRQGVVEQFF
TGTGCCAGCAGTTACCCGCGACAGGGAGTGGTTGAGCAGTTCTTC
>TRBJ1-5|NA|NA|TRBV28
CASSQQVNQPQHF
TGTGCCAGCAGTCAACAGGTTAATCAGCCCCAGCATTTT
>TRBJ2-5|NA|NA|TRBV9
CASSVGGNQETQYF
TGTGCCAGCAGCGTAGGGGGCAACCAAGAGACCCAGTACTTC
>TRBJ2-7|NA|NA|TRBV6-6
CASSYPLRDTTYEQYF
TGTGCCAGCAGTTACCCACTCCGGGACACCACCTACGAGCAGTACTTC
>TRBJ2-7|NA|NA|TRBV6-5
CASSSGRDESYEQYF
TGTGCCAGCAGTTCCGGCCGGGACGAATCCTACGAGCAGTACTTC
>TRBJ2-5|NA|NA|TRBV13
CASSLIAPLGVETQYF
TGTGCCAGCAGCTTGATAGCCCCCCTCGGGGTAGAGACCCAGTACTTC
>TRBJ2-7|once|TRBD2|TRBV29-1
CSVQGGSGRIYEQYF
TGCAGCGTTCAAGGGGGTAGCGGGAGGATCTACGAGCAGTACTTC
>TRBJ2-1|NA|NA|TRBV30
CAWSVLGIPSYNEQFF
TGTGCCTGGAGCGTCCTAGGGATCCCCTCCTACAATGAGCAGTTCTTC
>TRBJ1-4|NA|NA|TRBV28
CASSLGQGINEKLFF
TGTGCCAGCAGTTTAGGGCAGGGGATTAATGAAAAACTGTTTTTT
>TRBJ1-1|once|NA|TRBV28
CASSSRGDTEAFF
TGTGCCAGCAGTTCGAGGGGGGACACTGAAGCTTTCTTT
>TRBJ1-2|NA|NA|TRBV9
CASGSSESVGYTF
TGTGCCAGCGGAAGTTCTGAATCAGTAGGCTACACCTTC
>TRBJ2-5|NA|NA|TRBV5-1
CASSFGWPGETQYF
TGCGCCAGCAGCTTTGGATGGCCGGGAGAGACCCAGTACTTC
>TRBJ2-7|NA|NA|TRBV11-2
CASSLVARSSYEQYF
TGTGCCAGCAGCTTAGTGGCGCGTAGCTCCTACGAGCAGTACTTC
>TRBJ2-5|NA|NA|TRBV9
CASSAGASITPQETQYF
TGTGCCAGCAGCGCAGGGGCTTCAATTACGCCGCAAGAGACCCAGTACTTC
>TRBJ1-2|few|NA|TRBV7-6
CASSLAGPVAGGYTF
TGTGCCAGCAGCTTAGCGGGGCCAGTAGCGGGTGGCTACACCTTC
>TRBJ2-3|once|TRBD2|TRBV7-8
CASSPSYREGTDTQYF
TGTGCCAGCAGCCCCTCTTACCGGGAGGGCACAGATACGCAGTATTTT
>TRBJ2-1|NA|TRBD2|TRBV4-1
CASSPIPPLVFMSGGPGEQFF
TGCGCCAGCAGCCCGATCCCCCCTTTAGTATTCATGTCGGGAGGGCCTGGTGAGCAGTTCTTC
>TRBJ2-7|NA|TRBD1|TRBV4-3
CASSREQGSSYEQYF
TGCGCCAGCAGCCGGGAACAGGGGAGCTCCTACGAGCAGTACTTC
>TRBJ1-1|NA|NA|TRBV19
CASSILGSTEAFF
TGTGCCAGTAGTATTCTAGGATCCACTGAAGCTTTCTTT
>TRBJ1-1|NA|TRBD1|TRBV14
CASSQDPRGLRTEAFF
TGTGCCAGCAGCCAAGATCCCAGGGGGCTACGGACTGAAGCTTTCTTT